This T cell receptor (beta chain) was profiled in a study of CD8 T cells in Susac syndrome. High-throughput TCR beta sequencing covered peripheral CD8+ and CD4+ T cells. The healthy controls were matched to patients by age and sex. FACS enriched CD8+ TEMRA cells, while bulk CD8+ and CD4+ were negatively isolated. Germline assignment: CDR1 SEHNR and CDR2 FQNEAQ (reference sequence). Trimming removed 5 bases from V and 5 bases from J, with 10 bases in between. The CDR3 loop spans 13 amino acids. RNA amounts of roughly 0.5 to 1 ug underwent reverse transcription with random hexamers. Amplification of TCR beta CDR3 spanned 54 Vbeta and 13 Jbeta via immunoSEQ multiplex PCR. A single record per CDR3 protein comes from TCRdb applying MiXCR to the immunoSEQ multiplex PCR reads. The profile shows around 59,000 distinct CDR3 sequences, around 94% of them singletons.

Sequenced input: CD8+ T cells from PBMCs. The V gene is TRBV7-9, the J gene TRBJ2-1; maybe TRBD1 (6 bases). The receptor comes from a human donor in good health. This CDR3 reads CASSHRTDNEQFF. The CDR3 bases are TGTGCCAGCAGCCATCGGACAGACAATGAGCAGTTCTTC. Full variable domain (rest looked up from reference TRBV7-9 and TRBJ2-1): DTGVSQNPRHKITKRGQNVTFRCDPISEHNRLYWYRQTLGQGPEFLTYFQNEAQLEKSRLLSDRFSAERPKGSFSTLEIQRTEQGDSAMYLCASSHRTDNEQFFGPGTRLTVL.